This paragraph covers one TCR beta chain sequence. Data came from immunoSEQ multiplex PCR; TCRdb stores just in-frame clones and leaves some out. The repertoire holds 65,000 to 75,000 clones, with 85% to 90% as singletons. This sample stems from a study of blood T cell repertoires in COVID-19. The sequenced sample was peripheral blood. The clonotype originates from a woman aged 45 to 65 with active COVID-19.

CDR3 nucleotides: TGTGCCAGCAGCCCTCAGCGGAGTTACGAGCAGTACTTC. It translates to CASSPQRSYEQYF. The genes are TRBV13 and TRBJ2-7, with a tentative D call TRBD2 (5 bases). CDR3 length: 13 residues. Deletions cut 5 bases from V and 4 bases from J, with 12 bases between. Per germline, CDR1 PRHDT and CDR2 FYEKMQ (reference sequence).